The 4 T cell receptor beta chains reported below all come from one sample, sequenced in a study of blood T cells in healthy people across ages. Together with a sample-barcoded 5' primer, a J-beta primer mix was included in a second PCR lasting about 7 to 11 cycles. TCRdb re-analysed the 5' RACE reads in MiXCR, keeping a single row per CDR3 protein. The table records about 800,000 distinct CDR3 sequences, about 62% of them present only once. The sequenced sample consisted of blood. Receptors originate from a man aged 30 to 39 in good health.

The sample holds a few counts of this clonotype. This rearrangement joins TRBV7-9 to TRBJ2-7, with a tentative D call TRBD1 (6 bases). Germline V gene sequence: CDR1 SEHNR, CDR2 FQNEAQ (reference sequence). This CDR3 is 15 amino acids long. The ends were cut back, 4 bases at V and 2 bases at J, with 15 bases in the middle. The CDR3 sequence is CASSSGTLATYEQYF. DNA for the CDR3: TGTGCCAGCAGCTCCGGGACACTCGCAACCTACGAGCAGTACTTC.

V gene TRBV20-1 combines with J gene TRBJ2-3; 10 bases map to TRBD2. The CDR3 has 17 amino acids. Per germline, CDR1 DFQATT and CDR2 SNEGSKA (reference sequence). With 1 base clipped from V and 2 bases from J, the junction kept 9 bases outside the gene matches. CDR3 sequence (DNA): TGCAGTGCTAGAGGACTAAGTAGCGGGGGGCCCACAGATACGCAGTATTTT. As protein: CSARGLSSGGPTDTQYF.

V usage is TRBV6-2 or TRBV6-3 and J usage is TRBJ2-7, with 9 nucleotides matching TRBD2. This CDR3 has 13 amino acids. V was pared by 6 bases and J by 4 bases, with 4 bases of the junction left unmatched. Germline CDR1 and CDR2: MNHEY and SVGEGT. CDR3 coding DNA: TGTGCCAGCAGACGACTAGCGGAGTACGAGCAGTACTTC. As protein: CASRRLAEYEQYF.

The gene calls are TRBV29-1 and TRBJ2-3; D remains ambiguous. Trimming stripped 3 bases from V and 2 bases from J, with 6 bases between. The CDR3 is made up of 12 amino acids. The germline V gene has CDR1 SQVTM and CDR2 ANQGSEA. The CDR3 protein is CSVEGYTDTQYF. CDR3 nucleotides: TGCAGCGTTGAGGGCTACACAGATACGCAGTATTTT.